The entry below describes one T cell receptor (beta chain). TRB was amplified by touch-down multiplex PCR, primer pools A and B combined. TCRdb reprocessed the multiplex PCR reads and stores each CDR3 protein as one record, lacking DNA. The specimen's table records about 6,500 distinct CDR3 sequences. The source of the sample is a study of T cell clusters in autoimmune cytopenias. CDR1 and CDR2 (germline): ENHRY, SYGVKD. CDR3 length: 14 residues. Approximately 36,000 genome equivalents of blood DNA were amplified for TRB. This sample was also put to use in a study of T cell repertoires in aging, cancer and after chemotherapy.

The sequencing input was peripheral blood. This receptor was taken from a human donor in good health. The genes are TRBV10-3 and TRBJ2-2; the D gene TCRdb calls, TRBD1, cannot be checked with no DNA. The CDR3 sequence: CAISEYRGTGELFF.